A selection of T cell receptor beta chains follows, all from one sample in a study of blood T cells in healthy people across ages. In TCRdb, the 5' RACE reads were re-called with MiXCR into one record per CDR3 protein. This table holds about 640,000 distinct CDR3 sequences, roughly three fifths found once. Sequencing was done on a sample of blood. All receptors come from a man aged 60 to 69 in good health. Both conserved end residues are part of each CDR3. Fields, in order: D gene, J gene, clone size, V gene, CDR3 protein, CDR3 DNA. A D gene is named only where the DNA matches it firmly. Where a row states a size, it is once, few, many or the class of an expanded clone; other rows omit it.

D: TRBD2
J: TRBJ2-7
size: NA
V: TRBV5-1
CDR3: CASSSGREGYYEQYF
DNA: TGCGCCAGCAGCAGCGGACGGGAGGGTTACTACGAGCAGTACTTC

D: NA
J: TRBJ2-5
size: NA
V: TRBV20-1
CDR3: CSARGGSGQETQYF
DNA: TGCAGTGCTAGAGGCGGATCGGGGCAAGAGACCCAGTACTTC

D: NA
J: TRBJ1-4
size: NA
V: TRBV4-1
CDR3: CASSQYLGENEKLFF
DNA: TGCGCCAGCAGCCAATATCTGGGGGAGAACGAAAAACTGTTTTTT

D: TRBD1
J: TRBJ1-1
size: NA
V: TRBV3-1
CDR3: CASTWGQGNTEAFF
DNA: TGTGCCAGCACTTGGGGACAGGGCAACACTGAAGCTTTCTTT

D: TRBD2
J: TRBJ2-1
size: NA
V: TRBV28
CDR3: CASSLPPGLAGQDEQFF
DNA: TGTGCCAGCAGTTTACCCCCGGGACTAGCGGGGCAAGATGAGCAGTTCTTC

D: TRBD2
J: TRBJ2-1
size: NA
V: TRBV5-1
CDR3: CASSPRLAASSYNEQFF
DNA: TGCGCCAGCAGCCCGAGACTAGCGGCAAGCTCCTACAATGAGCAGTTCTTC

D: NA
J: TRBJ2-3
size: NA
V: TRBV29-1
CDR3: CSVGVGSSDTQYF
DNA: TGCAGCGTTGGGGTTGGCAGCTCAGATACGCAGTATTTT

D: TRBD1
J: TRBJ2-7
size: few
V: TRBV6-2/TRBV6-3
CDR3: CASETGDGYEQYF
DNA: TGTGCCAGCGAGACAGGGGACGGCTACGAGCAGTACTTC

D: TRBD2
J: TRBJ2-1
size: NA
V: TRBV4-2
CDR3: CASSQGGAGGPLDEQFF
DNA: TGTGCCAGCAGCCAAGGAGGGGCGGGGGGCCCCCTTGATGAGCAGTTCTTC

D: NA
J: TRBJ2-5
size: once
V: TRBV10-3
CDR3: CAISDSGASGTQYF
DNA: TGTGCCATCAGTGATTCGGGGGCATCCGGGACCCAGTACTTC

D: NA
J: TRBJ2-1
size: NA
V: TRBV12-3/TRBV12-4
CDR3: CASSFINGEQFF
DNA: TGTGCCAGCAGTTTTATCAATGGGGAGCAGTTCTTC

D: TRBD1
J: TRBJ1-2
size: NA
V: TRBV9
CDR3: CASSARTGGVGYTF
DNA: TGTGCCAGCAGCGCACGGACAGGGGGCGTTGGCTACACCTTC

D: TRBD2
J: TRBJ2-7
size: NA
V: TRBV6-2/TRBV6-3
CDR3: CASSYAPTSGGSQRLYEQYF
DNA: TGTGCCAGCAGTTACGCCCCGACTAGCGGGGGGTCCCAACGACTTTACGAGCAGTACTTC

D: TRBD1
J: TRBJ1-1
size: NA
V: TRBV7-3
CDR3: CTSSLTGGTEAFF
DNA: TGTACCAGCAGCCTGACAGGGGGCACTGAAGCTTTCTTT

D: NA
J: TRBJ1-2
size: few
V: TRBV3-1
CDR3: CASSQDGRGGYTF
DNA: TGTGCCAGCAGCCAAGATGGCCGCGGAGGATACACCTTC

D: TRBD2
J: TRBJ2-1
size: few
V: TRBV2
CDR3: CASTSGYNEQFF
DNA: TGTGCCAGCACTAGCGGTTACAATGAGCAGTTCTTC

D: TRBD2
J: TRBJ2-3
size: few
V: TRBV9
CDR3: CASSVRTSGRTDTQYF
DNA: TGTGCCAGCAGCGTCCGGACTAGCGGACGCACAGATACGCAGTATTTT